A selection of T cell receptor beta chains follows, all from one sample in a study of PD-1 blockade in classical Hodgkin lymphoma. This table comes from immunoSEQ multiplex PCR, and its TCRdb copy is limited to in-frame clones, with some not included. The top ten clones hold around a fifth of a sample with around 24,000 clones, roughly 86% of them seen once. Sequencing used peripheral blood mononuclear cells (PBMCs), obtained before the fourth cycle of nivolumab. Receptors originate from a human donor with classical Hodgkin lymphoma. The CDR3 runs from the conserved cysteine through the conserved F or W. The D gene is left open where the match is weak. Where a row states a size, it is once, few, many or the class of an expanded clone; other rows omit it.

CDR3 | DNA | size | J | V | D
CASSHDRAGIQETQYF | TGTGCCAGCAGCCACGACAGGGCCGGAATACAAGAGACCCAGTACTTC | few | TRBJ2-5 | TRBV5-4 | TRBD1
CASSGRSDYTGELFF | TGTGCCAGCAGCGGAAGGTCAGATTACACCGGGGAGCTGTTTTTT | few | TRBJ2-2 | TRBV5-4 | .
CASSLLPGLRAPYGYTF | TGTGCCAGCAGCTTACTTCCGGGACTCCGAGCTCCCTATGGCTACACCTTC | . | TRBJ1-2 | TRBV7-9 | .
CASSRNRDTEAFF | TGTGCCAGCAGCCGAAACCGGGACACTGAAGCTTTCTTT | . | TRBJ1-1 | TRBV14 | .
CASSSTFRSMNTEAFF | TGTGCCAGCAGTTCCACCTTCCGGAGCATGAACACTGAAGCTTTCTTT | . | TRBJ1-1 | TRBV28 | .
CASSFSRGTYEQYF | TGTGCCAGCAGCTTTTCCAGGGGGACCTACGAGCAGTACTTC | . | TRBJ2-7 | TRBV5-4 | TRBD1
CASTSRSTYEQYF | TGTGCCAGCACCTCAAGGTCCACCTACGAGCAGTACTTC | . | TRBJ2-7 | TRBV11-3 | .
CASSPRSETQYF | TGTGCCAGCAGCCCTAGGTCGGAGACCCAGTACTTC | . | TRBJ2-5 | TRBV7-9 | .
CASSPGPGINEKLFF | TGTGCCAGCAGCCCCGGCCCGGGAATTAATGAAAAACTGTTTTTT | . | TRBJ1-4 | TRBV7-6 | .
CASSGGTVVSVEQYF | TGTGCCAGCAGTGGAGGGACAGTTGTTTCGGTCGAGCAGTACTTC | . | TRBJ2-7 | TRBV2 | TRBD1
CASSQGLARDEQFF | TGTGCCAGCAGCCAGGGACTAGCGAGGGATGAGCAGTTCTTC | . | TRBJ2-1 | TRBV4-2 | TRBD2
CASSRAGQETQYF | TGTGCCAGCAGCCGGGCAGGGCAAGAGACCCAGTACTTC | . | TRBJ2-5 | TRBV14 | .
CASSLWGSTSGSRTDTQYF | TGCGCCAGCAGCTTGTGGGGATCAACTAGCGGGAGTCGAACAGATACGCAGTATTTT | . | TRBJ2-3 | TRBV5-1 | TRBD2
CASQKPGQYGYTF | TGTGCCAGCCAAAAACCCGGGCAATATGGCTACACCTTC | . | TRBJ1-2 | TRBV6-5 | .
CASGPSLTNEKLFF | TGCGCCAGCGGCCCTAGTCTAACTAATGAAAAACTGTTTTTT | . | TRBJ1-4 | TRBV5-1 | .
CASSTRGGSTDTQYF | TGTGCCAGCAGCACCCGGGGCGGGAGCACAGATACGCAGTATTTT | . | TRBJ2-3 | TRBV5-4 | .
CASSYLADSYNEQFF | TGCGCCAGCAGCTACTTAGCGGACTCCTACAATGAGCAGTTCTTC | . | TRBJ2-1 | TRBV5-1 | .
CASSSGQGFHNEQFF | TGTGCCAGCAGTTCAGGACAGGGGTTCCACAATGAGCAGTTCTTC | . | TRBJ2-1 | TRBV6-6 | TRBD1
CASSRGLTDTQYF | TGCGCCAGCAGCAGGGGGCTCACAGATACGCAGTATTTT | . | TRBJ2-3 | TRBV10-1 | TRBD1
CASSPRGDLYTEAFF | TGTGCCAGCTCACCACGCGGAGATCTCTACACTGAAGCTTTCTTT | . | TRBJ1-1 | TRBV18 | .
CASAELGLAEAFF | TGTGCCAGCGCCGAATTGGGGTTGGCTGAAGCTTTCTTT | . | TRBJ1-1 | TRBV6-5 | .
CASSLATGNNQPQHF | TGCGCCAGCAGCTTGGCGACAGGGAACAATCAGCCCCAGCATTTT | few | TRBJ1-5 | TRBV5-1 | TRBD1
CASSLGTFTDTQYF | TGTGCCAGCAGCTTAGGTACCTTCACAGATACGCAGTATTTT | . | TRBJ2-3 | TRBV7-3 | .
CASSEAHEQYF | TGCGCCAGCAGTGAGGCCCACGAGCAGTACTTC | . | TRBJ2-7 | TRBV10-2 | .
CASSVAGSPHTGELFF | TGTGCCAGCAGCGTAGCGGGGAGCCCCCACACCGGGGAGCTGTTTTTT | . | TRBJ2-2 | TRBV7-9 | TRBD2
CASSGGGRGPMGTQYF | TGTGCCAGCAGTGGGGGGGGCAGGGGGCCGATGGGGACCCAGTACTTC | . | TRBJ2-5 | TRBV6-1 | .
CASSLYPGLMYGYTF | TGTGCCAGCAGCCTGTACCCAGGGCTGATGTATGGCTACACCTTC | . | TRBJ1-2 | TRBV9 | .
CASSYPGQGGEKLFF | TGTGCCAGCAGTTACCCGGGGCAGGGCGGGGAAAAACTGTTTTTT | . | TRBJ1-4 | TRBV6-6 | .
CASSERRGNQPQHF | TGTGCCAGCAGTGAAAGACGGGGCAATCAGCCCCAGCATTTT | . | TRBJ1-5 | TRBV6-5 | .
CASSFTYRNQPQHF | TGTGCCAGCAGTTTCACCTACAGAAATCAGCCCCAGCATTTT | . | TRBJ1-5 | TRBV2 | .
CASRRGGEGFYSGANVLTF | TGTGCCAGCAGAAGAGGTGGTGAGGGATTCTACTCTGGGGCCAACGTCCTGACTTTC | few | TRBJ2-6 | TRBV27 | .
CASTVQGNGYTF | TGTGCCAGTACCGTACAGGGGAACGGCTACACCTTC | . | TRBJ1-2 | TRBV19 | TRBD1
CASSRAGPGGPSTGANVLTF | TGCGCCAGCAGCCGGGCGGGGCCGGGGGGGCCCAGTACTGGGGCCAACGTCCTGACTTTC | . | TRBJ2-6 | TRBV4-1 | TRBD2
CASSLDTSQETQYF | TGCGCCAGCAGCTTGGACACCTCACAAGAGACCCAGTACTTC | . | TRBJ2-5 | TRBV5-1 | .
CASSTQGSEDNSPLHF | TGCGCCAGCAGCACCCAGGGCTCTGAGGATAATTCACCCCTCCACTTT | . | TRBJ1-6 | TRBV5-1 | .
CASSPGLAGGIAYEQYF | TGTGCCAGCAGCCCCGGACTAGCGGGAGGGATCGCCTACGAGCAGTACTTC | few | TRBJ2-7 | TRBV27 | TRBD2